The present entry profiles one T cell receptor (beta chain) with its context. The record originates from a study of blood T cells in healthy people across ages. Then a second PCR, running about 7 to 11 cycles, was carried out with a sample-barcoded 5' primer and a J-beta primer mix. Each CDR3 protein is one row after TCRdb ran MiXCR on the 5' RACE reads. The top ten hold around a third of the sample, which has about 680,000 distinct CDR3 sequences, around 49% seen once. After removal of 1 base from V and 7 bases from J, the junction contained 12 bases not matched to a gene. Per germline, CDR1 LGHDT and CDR2 YNNKEL (reference sequence). CDR3 length: 17 amino acids.

Sequenced input: blood. The chain has TRBV3-1 and TRBJ2-7, with 11 bases aligning to TRBD2. The origin of this receptor is a woman aged 55-75 years in good health. In DNA form, the CDR3 reads TGTGCCAGCAGCCAAGCCCTAACTAGCGGGAGTTTTGATGAGCAGTACTTC. Its protein product is CASSQALTSGSFDEQYF.